What follows is one T cell receptor (beta chain) and its context. This CDR3 comprises 13 residues. The V and J ends lost 5 bases and 5 bases respectively, with 10 bases between them. This entry comes from a study of blood T cells in healthy people across ages. Study-wide background: Template switching picked up about one barcoded beta molecule for each two T cells.

With a J-beta primer mix and a sample-barcoded 5' primer, a second PCR ran about 6 to 11 cycles. TCRdb reprocessed the 5' RACE reads with MiXCR, giving one entry per CDR3 protein. Of about 800,000 distinct CDR3 sequences in the sample, 20% to 25% are singletons; the top ten hold under 4.5%. A further study also used this sample, focusing on T cells of mothers and their children. That work states: The study sampled three healthy Caucasian mothers and their six children. The overlap seen between related mothers and children slightly exceeded that of unrelated pairs, though not significantly.

The receptor comes from a boy aged 5-17 years in good health. The V and J genes are TRBV12-3 or TRBV12-4 and TRBJ1-5; no reliable D call. Sequenced material: blood. The CDR3, as DNA: TGTGCCAGCAGTCGGGCCCGCTATCAGCCCCAGCATTTT. Translating gives CASSRARYQPQHF.